Shown below are 5 T cell receptor beta chains from a single sample sequenced in a study of identical twins. Via MiXCR, TCRdb re-called the 5' RACE reads, giving one row per CDR3 protein. Of under 900,000 distinct CDR3 sequences in the sample, 12% are singletons; the top ten hold roughly 1.6%. This same sample was also taken into another study, of yellow fever vaccine responses in identical twins.

Sequencing was performed on PBMCs. These receptor sequences come from a woman in her late teens or twenties in good health.

This clonotype was counted only a few times. V gene TRBV5-4 combines with J gene TRBJ1-1; 9 nucleotides match TRBD1. CDR1 and CDR2 (germline): SGHNT, YYREEE (reference sequence). V dropped 4 bases and J dropped 6; count of bases not matched to a gene: 7. The CDR3 runs 14 residues. DNA for the CDR3: TGTGCCAGCAGCCCGAGGGACAGGGATTCTGAAGCTTTCTTT. Amino acid sequence: CASSPRDRDSEAFF.

The rearrangement joins TRBV24-1 to TRBJ2-3; 7 positions match TRBD1. The CDR3 has 16 residues. V was pared by 4 bases and J by 4 bases, with 10 bases of the junction left unmatched. The germline gives CDR1 KGHDR, CDR2 SFDVKD. CDR3 residues: CATSEKQGISADTQYF. DNA for the CDR3: TGTGCCACCAGTGAAAAACAGGGGATTTCGGCAGATACGCAGTATTTT.

The rearrangement joins TRBV2 to TRBJ2-1, with 7 bases fitting TRBD2. From germline, CDR1 is SNHLY and CDR2 FYNNEI. The V segment lost 6 bases and the J segment 9 bases; nucleotides outside the gene matches: 5. CDR3 size: 12 residues. DNA of the CDR3: TGTGCCAGCAGCGAGACTAGCCCTGAGCAGTTCTTC. Protein product: CASSETSPEQFF.

The rearrangement links TRBV7-8 to TRBJ2-3; tentatively, D is TRBD2 (6 bases). In germline, CDR1 is SGHVS, CDR2 FQNEAQ. CDR3 size: 16 residues. The V gene lost 2 bases and the J gene lost 7 bases, with 19 bases spanning the gap. The CDR3 loop is CASSLLGEVVTHTQYF. In DNA, the CDR3 is TGTGCCAGCAGCTTATTGGGGGAGGTGGTCACTCATACGCAGTATTTT.

This clonotype was observed a handful of times. The J gene is TRBJ2-5, the V gene TRBV10-3; 11 bases map to TRBD2. The J segment lost 5 bases and the V segment lost 5 bases, leaving 10 bases of the junction unmatched. This CDR3 has 16 amino acids. From germline, CDR1 is ENHRY and CDR2 SYGVKD. Here the CDR3 DNA reads TGTGCCATCAGTCCTAGCGGGAGGCATATTGGCGAGACCCAGTACTTC. Its protein product is CAISPSGRHIGETQYF.